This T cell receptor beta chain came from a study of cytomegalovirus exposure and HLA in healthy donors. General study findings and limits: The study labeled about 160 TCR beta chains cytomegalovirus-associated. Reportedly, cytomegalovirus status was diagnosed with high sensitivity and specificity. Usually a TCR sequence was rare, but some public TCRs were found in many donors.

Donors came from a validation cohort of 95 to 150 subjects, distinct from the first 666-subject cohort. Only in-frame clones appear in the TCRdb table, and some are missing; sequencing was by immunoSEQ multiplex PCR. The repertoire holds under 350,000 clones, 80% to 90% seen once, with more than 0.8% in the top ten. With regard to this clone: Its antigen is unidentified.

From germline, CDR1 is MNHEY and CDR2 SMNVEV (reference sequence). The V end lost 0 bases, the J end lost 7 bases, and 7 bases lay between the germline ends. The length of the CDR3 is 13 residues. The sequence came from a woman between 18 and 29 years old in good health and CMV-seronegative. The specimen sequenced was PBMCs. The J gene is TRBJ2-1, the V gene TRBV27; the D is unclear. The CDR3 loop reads CASSLSSRNEQFF. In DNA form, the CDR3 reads TGTGCCAGCAGTTTATCAAGCAGGAATGAGCAGTTCTTC.